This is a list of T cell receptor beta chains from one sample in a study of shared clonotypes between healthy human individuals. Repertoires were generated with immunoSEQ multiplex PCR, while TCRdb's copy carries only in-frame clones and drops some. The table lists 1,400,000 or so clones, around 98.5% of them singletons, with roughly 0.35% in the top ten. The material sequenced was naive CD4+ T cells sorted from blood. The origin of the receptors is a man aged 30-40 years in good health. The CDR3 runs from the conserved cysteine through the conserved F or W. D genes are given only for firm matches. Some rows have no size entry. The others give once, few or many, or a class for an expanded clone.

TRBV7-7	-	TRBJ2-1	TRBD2	TGTGCTAGCAGCTCCGCTGGGGGGCTAGCGGGAGGGCGGCAGTTCTTC	CASSSAGGLAGGRQFF
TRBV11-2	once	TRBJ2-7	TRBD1	TGTGCCAGCAGCTTAGATGCGACAGGGGTCTTGAAAACCTACGAGCAGTACTTC	CASSLDATGVLKTYEQYF
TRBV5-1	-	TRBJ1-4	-	TGCGCCAGCAGCTTGGAATTGGGAGGGGGGCTGTTTTTT	CASSLELGGGLFF
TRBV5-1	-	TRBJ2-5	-	TGCGCCAGCAGCTTGGGTGGAGACAATAAAGAGACCCAGTACTTC	CASSLGGDNKETQYF
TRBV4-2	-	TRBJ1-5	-	TGTGCCAGCAGCCAAGCCCCAGGAAGCAATCAGCCCCAGCATTTT	CASSQAPGSNQPQHF
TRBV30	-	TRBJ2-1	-	TGTGCCTGGAGCCCGAGGTCGCTAGCGCTGAATGAGCAGTTCTTC	CAWSPRSLALNEQFF
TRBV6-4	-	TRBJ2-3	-	TGTGCCAGCAGTGAGCAGGGAATGAGCACAGATACGCAGTATTTT	CASSEQGMSTDTQYF
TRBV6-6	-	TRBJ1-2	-	TGTGCCAGCAGTTACTCAGACAGGACAGAATCACGCTTC	CASSYSDRTESRF
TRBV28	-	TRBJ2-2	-	TGTGCCAGCAGTTTATCGGGCGGGACCGGGGAGCTGTTTTTT	CASSLSGGTGELFF
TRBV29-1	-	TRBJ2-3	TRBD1	TGCAGCCCATGGGACAGGCATAGCACAGATACGCAGTATTTT	CSPWDRHSTDTQYF
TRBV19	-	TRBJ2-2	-	TGTGCCAGCGCGACAGGATACACCGGGGAGCTGTTTTTT	CASATGYTGELFF
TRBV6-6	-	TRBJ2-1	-	TGTGCCAGCAGTTACTCGATTGGGTTATTAAGCGAGCAGTTCTTC	CASSYSIGLLSEQFF
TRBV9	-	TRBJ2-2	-	TGTGCCAGCAGCGTAGTAAACACCCCGAACACCGGGGAGCTGTTTTTT	CASSVVNTPNTGELFF
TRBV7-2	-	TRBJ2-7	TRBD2	TGTGCCAGCAGCGGGGACTACGCTACGGAAGAGCAGTACTTC	CASSGDYATEEQYF
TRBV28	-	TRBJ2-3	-	TGTGCCAGCAGTCGGGACATTGTAGTAGATACGCAGTATTTT	CASSRDIVVDTQYF
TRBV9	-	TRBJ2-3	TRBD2	TGTGCCAGCAGCGATCCGGGACTAACCACAGATACGCAGTATTTT	CASSDPGLTTDTQYF
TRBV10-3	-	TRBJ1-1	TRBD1	TGTGCCATCAGTGATTGGACAGGGAACACTGAAGCTTTCTTT	CAISDWTGNTEAFF
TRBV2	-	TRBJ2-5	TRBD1	TGTGCCAGCAGTGATTGGGACAGCCAAGAGACCCAGTACTTC	CASSDWDSQETQYF
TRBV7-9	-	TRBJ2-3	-	TGTGCCGCACCCGGGGAAGTAGGCACAGATACGCAGTATTTT	CAAPGEVGTDTQYF
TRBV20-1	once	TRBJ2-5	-	TGCAGTGCTGATATGGAGACCCAGTACTTC	CSADMETQYF
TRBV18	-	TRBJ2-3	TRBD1	TGTGCCAGCTCACCCCAAGGGGGCTGGGGAGATACGCAGTATTTT	CASSPQGGWGDTQYF
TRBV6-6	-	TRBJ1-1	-	TGTGCCAGCAGTCTAGACCGTCTGAACACTGAAGCTTTCTTT	CASSLDRLNTEAFF
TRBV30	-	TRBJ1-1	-	TGTGCCTGGAGTAGTAGTCAGGGACCCACTGAAGCTTTCTTT	CAWSSSQGPTEAFF
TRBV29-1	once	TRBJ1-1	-	TGCAGCGGAGGACGGGTAAACACTGAAGCTTTCTTT	CSGGRVNTEAFF
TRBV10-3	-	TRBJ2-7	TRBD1	TGTGCCATCAGTGAGTCGGCAGGGGGCTTAGGGTACGAGCAGTACTTC	CAISESAGGLGYEQYF
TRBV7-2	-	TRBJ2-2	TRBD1	TGTGCCAGCAGCCGCCGACAGGGGAACACCGGGGAGCTGTTTTTT	CASSRRQGNTGELFF
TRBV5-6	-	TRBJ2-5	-	TGTGCCAGCAGCTTCTCAGAGACCCAGTACTTC	CASSFSETQYF
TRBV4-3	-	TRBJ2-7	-	TGCGCCAGCAGCCAAGGGTTAGCGGCCGCAGCCTACGAGCAGTACTTC	CASSQGLAAAAYEQYF
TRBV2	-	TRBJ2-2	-	TGTGCCAGCCGGAGCGAAGCACCCGCCGGGGAGCTGTTTTTT	CASRSEAPAGELFF
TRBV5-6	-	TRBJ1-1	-	TGTGCCAGCAGCTTCGATGGTCCTTCCCTTCGAAACACTGAAGCTTTCTTT	CASSFDGPSLRNTEAFF
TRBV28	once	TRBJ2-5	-	TGTGCCAGCAGTTTTCCCGGCCTCCAAGTTCAACAAGAGACCCAGTACTTC	CASSFPGLQVQQETQYF
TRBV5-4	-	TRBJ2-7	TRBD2	TGTGCCAGCAGCTTGGGACTAGCGGGAGGGCCCGGGGAGCAGTACTTC	CASSLGLAGGPGEQYF
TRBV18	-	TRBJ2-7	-	TGTGCCAGCTCACCCCCCGTCGTGGGAGGAGAGCAGTACTTC	CASSPPVVGGEQYF
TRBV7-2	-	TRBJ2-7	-	TGTGCCAGCAGCGACAGCTACGAGCAGTACTTC	CASSDSYEQYF
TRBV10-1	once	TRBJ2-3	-	TGCGCCAGCAGTGATGGGGTCGGACTAACAGATACGCAGTATTTT	CASSDGVGLTDTQYF
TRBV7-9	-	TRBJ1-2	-	TGTGCCAGCAGCTTTCACCGGACAGAGTTCTATGGCTACACCTTC	CASSFHRTEFYGYTF
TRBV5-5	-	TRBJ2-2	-	TGTGCCAGCAGTCGACGGGGCGACACCGGGGAGCTGTTTTTT	CASSRRGDTGELFF
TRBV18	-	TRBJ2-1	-	TGTGCCAGCTCACCACTCGCCCCGCAACCTGACACGCCGCGAGATGAGCAGTTCTTC	CASSPLAPQPDTPRDEQFF
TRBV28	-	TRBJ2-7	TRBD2	TGTGCCAGCAGTTTCCTGCGGGGGGCCTACGAGCAGTACTTC	CASSFLRGAYEQYF
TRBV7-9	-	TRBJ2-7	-	TGTGCCAGCAGCGAGAGACAGGACCTAGACGAGCAGTACTTC	CASSERQDLDEQYF
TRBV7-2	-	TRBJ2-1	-	TGTGCCAGCAGCTTAAGTGGGGCGGGACCCTTCAATGAGCAGTTCTTC	CASSLSGAGPFNEQFF
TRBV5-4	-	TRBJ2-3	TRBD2	TGTGCCAGCAGCTTATACGCGGGAGCGGCGGGCACAGATACGCAGTATTTT	CASSLYAGAAGTDTQYF
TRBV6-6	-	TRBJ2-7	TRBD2	TGTGCCAGCAGTTCGCCCCTCGGACTAGGGGCCTACGAGCAGTACTTC	CASSSPLGLGAYEQYF
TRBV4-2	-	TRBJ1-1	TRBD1	TGTGCCAGCAGCCAAGCGGACAGGATGAACACTGAAGCTTTCTTT	CASSQADRMNTEAFF
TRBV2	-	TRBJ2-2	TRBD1	TGTGCCAGCAGCGACAGGGTGGACACCGGGGAGCTGTTTTTT	CASSDRVDTGELFF
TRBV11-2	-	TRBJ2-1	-	TGTGCCAGCAGCCTCCGGGGAGCGAGCTCCTACAATGAGCAGTTCTTC	CASSLRGASSYNEQFF
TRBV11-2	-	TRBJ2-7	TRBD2	TGTGCCAGCAGCTTATATCTAGCGGGAGACGAGCAGTACTTC	CASSLYLAGDEQYF
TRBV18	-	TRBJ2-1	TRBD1	TGTGCCAGCTCACCAACCCCTATCGGGACAGGGCAAAACAATGAGCAGTTCTTC	CASSPTPIGTGQNNEQFF
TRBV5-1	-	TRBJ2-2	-	TGCGCCAGCAGCTTGGCCTCAGGGAACACCGGGGAGCTGTTTTTT	CASSLASGNTGELFF
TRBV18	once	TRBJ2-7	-	TGTGCCAGCTCCCTTCTATCGTCGGACTACGAGCAGTACTTC	CASSLLSSDYEQYF
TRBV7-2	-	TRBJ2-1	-	TGTGCCAGCAGCTTTATACCGACAATCAATGAGCAGTTCTTC	CASSFIPTINEQFF
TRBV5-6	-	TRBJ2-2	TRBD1	TGTGCCAGCAGCCCGACAGGGCGGACGGGCGGGGAGCTGTTTTTT	CASSPTGRTGGELFF
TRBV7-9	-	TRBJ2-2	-	TGTGCCAGCACAGGACAGCAGAACACCGGGGAGCTGTTTTTT	CASTGQQNTGELFF
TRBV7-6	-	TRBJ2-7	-	TGTGCCAGCAGTCCAAAGGACGGCTACGAGCAGTACTTC	CASSPKDGYEQYF
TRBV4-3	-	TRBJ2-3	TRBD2	TGCGCCAGCAGCCAAGCAACGGGACTAGTAACAGATACGCAGTATTTT	CASSQATGLVTDTQYF
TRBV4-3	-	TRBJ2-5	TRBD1	TGCGCCAGCAGCCGTATACAGGGGGAGACCCAGTACTTC	CASSRIQGETQYF
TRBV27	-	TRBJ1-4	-	TGTGCCAGCAGTTTTTCTGTACCGGGATCCATAGGGGAAAAACTGTTTTTT	CASSFSVPGSIGEKLFF
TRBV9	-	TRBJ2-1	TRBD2	TGTGCCAGCACCATAAGCGGGGGTGCCTACAATGAGCAGTTCTTC	CASTISGGAYNEQFF
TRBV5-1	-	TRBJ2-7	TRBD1	TGCGCCAGCAGCTCGGGGGACAGGGTATACGAGCAGTACTTC	CASSSGDRVYEQYF